This passage covers 29 T cell receptor beta chains from one sample sequenced in a study of Ad26.COV2.S vaccination and SARS-CoV-2 variants. The sample's treatment: over 15 received Ad26.COV2.S at low or high dose, single or two shots; about 5 received placebo; per-sample allocation not given. Sampling was performed 63 days after the first vaccine or placebo injection. Only in-frame clones appear in the TCRdb table, and some are missing; sequencing was by immunoSEQ multiplex PCR. Of about 400,000 clones listed, approximately 90% are singletons. Sequencing used peripheral blood, obtained in a trial of Ad26.COV2.S vaccine versus placebo. The receptor source for this set is a person aged 18-65 years who received the Ad26.COV2.S COVID-19 vaccine or a placebo.

This rearrangement joins TRBV2 to TRBJ2-7; no clear D. There are 12 residues in the CDR3. Germline V gene sequence: CDR1 SNHLY, CDR2 FYNNEI. The V end was cut by 4 bases, the J end by 3 bases, with 7 bases between. The CDR3 is CASSAKSYEQYF. As DNA, the CDR3 is TGTGCCAGCAGTGCAAAAAGCTACGAGCAGTACTTC.

The CDR3 here is CATKQGREQYF. CDR3 nucleotide sequence: TGTGCCACCAAGCAAGGACGGGAGCAGTACTTC. The rearrangement links TRBV6-5 to TRBJ2-7; the D is unclear. The CDR3 loop spans 11 amino acids. Germline-derived CDR1 and CDR2 are MNHEY and SVGAGI. V was trimmed by 10 bases and J by 7 bases, leaving 14 bases between them.

This clone was found a few times. This chain links TRBV15 with TRBJ2-7, with unresolved D. Trimming stripped 0 bases from V and 0 bases from J, with 15 bases between. The length of the CDR3 is 17 residues. Germline V gene lookup returns CDR1 LNHNV and CDR2 YYDKDF (reference sequence). CDR3 DNA sequence: TGTGCCACCAGCAGAGAGGTCGGGCAGGCTATCTCCTACGAGCAGTACTTC. Amino acid sequence: CATSREVGQAISYEQYF.

V gene TRBV11-2 combines with J gene TRBJ2-2; TRBD2 agrees at 7 bases. CDR1 and CDR2 from the germline V gene are SGHAT and FQNNGV. CDR3 length: 15 amino acids. V lost 0 bases and J lost 6; bases outside the gene matches: 4. This chain's CDR3 is CASSLEKGGAGELFF. The CDR3 bases are TGTGCCAGCAGCTTAGAAAAGGGAGGGGCCGGGGAGCTGTTTTTT. Full variable domain (remainder filled in from reference TRBV11-2 and TRBJ2-2): EAGVAQSPRYKIIEKRQSVAFWCNPISGHATLYWYQQILGQGPKLLIQFQNNGVVDDSQLPKDRFSAERLKGVDSTLKIQPAKLEDSAVYLCASSLEKGGAGELFFGEGSRLTVL.

This clone has only a few counts. The chain couples TRBV2 to TRBJ1-5; the match to TRBD1 covers 7 bases. Germline V gene lookup returns CDR1 SNHLY and CDR2 FYNNEI. J lost 6 bases, V lost 11 bases, and 10 bases had no gene match. The CDR3 contains 13 residues. CDR3 nucleotides: TGTGCCGGAGGACAGGATTCTTTTCAGCCCCAGCATTTT. As protein: CAGGQDSFQPQHF.

The chain couples TRBV11-1 to TRBJ2-3; 11 bases line up with TRBD1. There are 15 residues in the CDR3. CDR1 is SGHAT and CDR2 is FQDESV in the germline V gene (reference sequence). The V gene end was trimmed by 5 bases and the J gene end by 5 bases; junction bases not matched to a gene: 6. The CDR3 region has the DNA TGTGCCAGCAGCCTATGGGACAGGGGGGGAGATACGCAGTATTTT. This encodes CASSLWDRGGDTQYF.

The genes are TRBV19 and TRBJ1-3; TRBD1 aligns across 9 bases. Germline CDR1 LNHDA, CDR2 SQIVND (reference sequence). The length of the CDR3 is 18 residues. The ends lost 5 bases at V and 0 bases at J; junction bases unmatched: 11. The CDR3: CASSGGTGPMISGNTIYF. The CDR3 nucleotides read TGTGCCAGTAGTGGAGGGACAGGGCCGATGATCTCTGGAAACACCATATATTTT.

CDR3 in DNA: TGTGCCTGGAATATCGGACAGGGGAGTACTGAAGCTTTCTTT. The encoded protein is CAWNIGQGSTEAFF. The rearrangement uses TRBV30 and TRBJ1-1, with TRBD1 matching over 9 bases. CDR1 GTSNPN and CDR2 SVGIG come from the germline V gene (reference sequence). J was trimmed by 5 bases and V by 4 bases; bases with no gene match: 8. The CDR3 runs 14 residues.

This clone was seen ten or more times. The gene calls are TRBV6-5 and TRBJ1-3; 8 bases map to TRBD1. Germline loops: CDR1 MNHEY, CDR2 SVGAGI. The length of the CDR3 is 16 residues. V gave up 4 bases and J gave up 2 bases; unmatched junction bases: 7. In DNA form, the CDR3 reads TGTGCCAGCAGTTCAGGGGGCGATCTAACTGGAAACACCATATATTTT. As protein: CASSSGGDLTGNTIYF.

The chain combines TRBV10-3 with TRBJ2-5; 8 bases are shared with TRBD2. Germline CDR1 and CDR2: ENHRY and SYGVKD. The CDR3 spans 15 residues. The ends lost 4 bases at V and 6 bases at J; junction bases unmatched: 10. The CDR3 DNA reads TGTGCCATCAGTGGATCCGGGACTAGTATTCAGACCCAGTACTTC. As protein: CAISGSGTSIQTQYF.

V and J are TRBV3-1 (or the pseudogene TRBV3-2) and TRBJ2-5; a weak D match, TRBD2 (6 bases). Trimming took 0 bases from V and 1 from J, leaving 21 bases between them. CDR1 and CDR2 from the germline V gene are LGHDT and YNNKEL (reference sequence). The CDR3 length is 19 residues. The CDR3 DNA is TGTGCCAGCAGCCAAGAGAATTGGGGGGAATGGGCCAGCCAAGAGACCCAGTACTTC. Its protein is CASSQENWGEWASQETQYF.

There are a few counts of this clone. This chain uses TRBV5-4 with TRBJ1-2, with D maybe TRBD1 (5 bases). In germline, CDR1 is SGHNT, CDR2 YYREEE (reference sequence). The V gene lost 9 bases and the J gene lost 4 bases, with 22 bases spanning the gap. This CDR3 is built from 15 residues. The chain's CDR3 is CATEPGAVDGYGYTF. CDR3 coding DNA: TGTGCCACCGAACCTGGGGCGGTAGACGGCTATGGCTACACCTTC.

This sequence joins TRBV2 and TRBJ2-5, with TRBD1 as a possible D gene (6 bases). V dropped 1 base and J dropped 5 bases, with 14 bases sitting between them. The CDR3 runs to 15 residues. Germline V gene sequence: CDR1 SNHLY, CDR2 FYNNEI. CDR3 nucleotides: TGTGCCAGCAGTGAAGTACAGGGCTGGTGGGAGACCCAGTACTTC. It encodes CASSEVQGWWETQYF.

V usage is TRBV29-1 and J usage is TRBJ1-2; no clear D. Trimming removed 4 bases at V and 0 bases at J, with 6 bases between. CDR1 and CDR2 (germline): SQVTM, ANQGSEA. The length of the CDR3 is 12 residues. The CDR3 loop reads CSVVAPNYGYTF. CDR3 DNA sequence: TGCAGCGTTGTTGCCCCTAACTATGGCTACACCTTC.

V and J are TRBV6-1 and TRBJ1-1, with TRBD1 identical over 7 bases. The V segment lost 6 bases and the J segment 10 bases; nucleotides outside the gene matches: 8. Per germline, CDR1 MNHNS and CDR2 SASEGT. The CDR3 is made up of 12 amino acids. CDR3 sequence (DNA): TGTGCCAGCAGCGCCCAGGGACAGCGAGCTTTCTTT. Encoded protein: CASSAQGQRAFF.

The J gene is TRBJ2-3, the V gene TRBV6-1; D gene ambiguous. CDR1 and CDR2 from the germline V gene are MNHNS and SASEGT. V lost 6 bases and J 2 bases, leaving 12 bases between the germline ends. The CDR3 extends over 14 amino acids. This CDR3 is CASSLTYTTDTQYF. The CDR3 DNA is TGTGCCAGCAGCTTGACTTACACCACAGATACGCAGTATTTT.

V usage is TRBV10-3 and J usage is TRBJ2-5, with 7 bases aligning to TRBD1. The V gene's germline CDR1 is ENHRY and CDR2 SYGVKD. The V and J ends lost 6 bases and 5 bases, in that order; junction bases with no gene match: 0. The CDR3 is made up of 11 amino acids. The CDR3 region is CAIRTGETQYF. The CDR3 DNA follows: TGTGCCATCAGGACAGGGGAGACCCAGTACTTC.

About this clone: Other nucleotide sequences from this sample produce the same CDR3. The rearrangement uses TRBV6-5 and TRBJ1-5; D uncertain. The CDR3 extends over 13 amino acids. V was clipped by 2 bases and J by 4 bases, with 6 bases between them. Germline CDR1 and CDR2: MNHEY and SVGAGI. This CDR3 reads CASSYGGNQPQHF. The CDR3 DNA reads TGTGCCAGCAGTTACGGTGGTAATCAGCCCCAGCATTTT.

The genes are TRBV7-2 and TRBJ1-2; 9 bases map to TRBD1. With V trimmed by 2 bases and J by 7 bases, 14 bases remained unmatched. The length of the CDR3 is 17 residues. Germline V gene sequence: CDR1 SGHTA, CDR2 FQGNSA. The CDR3 coding sequence is TGTGCCAGCAGCTTAAATCCACAGGGGGCGCTGGGTTCTGGCTACACCTTC. It is translated as CASSLNPQGALGSGYTF.

This CDR3 is CASSLEGGGYTF. The CDR3 region has the DNA TGTGCCAGCAGCTTGGAGGGAGGAGGCTACACCTTC. The V gene is TRBV5-6, the J gene TRBJ1-2; D ambiguous. Looked up from germline, CDR1 is SGHDT and CDR2 is YYEEEE. The CDR3 is 12 amino acids. V lost 0 bases to trimming and J lost 8 bases, with 8 bases between them.

This clone came up once. This chain connects TRBV7-9 to TRBJ1-2; D not resolved. Looked up from germline, CDR1 is SEHNR and CDR2 is FQNEAQ (reference sequence). The CDR3 runs 15 residues. V shed 5 bases and J shed 4 bases, with 17 bases lying between them. The DNA for the CDR3 is TGTGCCAGCAGCCGCCCCGGGGTCTCCGCCTATGGCTACACCTTC. Translated, it gives CASSRPGVSAYGYTF.

V gene TRBV11-1 combines with J gene TRBJ2-3; TRBD2 is a possible D gene (5 bases). The CDR3 sequence is 16 residues long. Germline lookup yields CDR1 SGHAT and CDR2 FQDESV (reference sequence). Trimming removed 0 bases at V and 6 bases at J, with 16 bases between. As DNA, the CDR3 is TGTGCCAGCAGCTTAGCAGCACTACTCACGGGGGATACGCAGTATTTT. It specifies CASSLAALLTGDTQYF.

The chain carries TRBV7-9 and TRBJ1-4; possible D gene TRBD1, 5 bases. The germline V gene encodes CDR1 SEHNR and CDR2 FQNEAQ (reference sequence). CDR3 length equals 13 residues. The V end lost 4 bases, the J end lost 8 bases, and 11 bases lay between the germline ends. In DNA, the CDR3 is TGTGCCAGCAGCTCAAGAAGGGGCGAAAAACTGTTTTTT. It codes for CASSSRRGEKLFF. Variable domain in full (rest from reference TRBV7-9 and TRBJ1-4): DTGVSQNPRHKITKRGQNVTFRCDPISEHNRLYWYRQTLGQGPEFLTYFQNEAQLEKSRLLSDRFSAERPKGSFSTLEIQRTEQGDSAMYLCASSSRRGEKLFFGSGTQLSVL.

The V call is TRBV2, the J call TRBJ2-3, with 11 bases aligning to TRBD2. Germline V lookup: CDR1 SNHLY, CDR2 FYNNEI. The V segment lost 0 bases and the J segment 3 bases; nucleotides outside the gene matches: 11. The CDR3 is 19 amino acids. CDR3 bases: TGTGCCAGCAGTGAAGCCGTAGCGGGGGGGCCGAGGGGAACAGATACGCAGTATTTT. It codes for CASSEAVAGGPRGTDTQYF.

J is TRBJ2-1 and V is TRBV5-4; 7 bases fit TRBD1. CDR1 SGHNT and CDR2 YYREEE come from the germline V gene (reference sequence). V lost 2 bases, J lost 10 bases, and 6 bases stayed unmatched. The CDR3 totals 13 residues. In nucleotides, the CDR3 is TGTGCCAGCAGCTTAAGACAGGGTCAGGAGCAGTTCTTC. Its translation: CASSLRQGQEQFF.

V and J are TRBV5-1 and TRBJ1-1; 12 bases are a match to TRBD1. J gave up 1 base and V 4 bases, and 5 bases lay outside the gene matches. The germline CDR1 and CDR2 sequences are SGHRS and YFSETQ. The CDR3 is 16 residues long. The CDR3 DNA follows: TGCGCCAGCAGCGGCGGGACAGGGGGCAGGAACACTGAAGCTTTCTTT. Encoded protein: CASSGGTGGRNTEAFF.

This chain uses TRBV5-1 with TRBJ1-2, with D possibly matching TRBD1 (5 bases). The CDR3 covers 12 residues. Trimming pared 1 base from V and 14 bases from J, leaving 15 bases between. CDR1 is SGHRS and CDR2 is YFSETQ in the germline V gene. The CDR3 bases are TGCGCCAGCAGCTTGTTTGGTCAGGGTGGAACCTTC. This codes for CASSLFGQGGTF.

At least ten counts were recorded for this clone. The chain employs TRBV30 and TRBJ1-3, with D perhaps matching TRBD1 (6 bases). The V end lost 1 base, the J end lost 2 bases, and 9 bases lay between the germline ends. The CDR3 covers 14 residues. The germline gives CDR1 GTSNPN, CDR2 SVGIG (reference sequence). Written as DNA, the CDR3 is TGTGCCTGGAGTGAGGGGGTCGCTGGAAACACCATATATTTT. This gives the protein CAWSEGVAGNTIYF. Together with reference TRBV30 and TRBJ1-3, the CDR3 gives the full variable domain: SQTIHQWPATLVQPVGSPLSLECTVEGTSNPNLYWYRQAAGRGLQLLFYSVGIGQISSEVPQNLSASRPQDRQFILSSKKLLLSDSGFYLCAWSEGVAGNTIYFGEGSWLTVV.

The chain recombines TRBV11-2 with TRBJ2-7, with a tentative D call TRBD1 (5 bases). Germline CDR1 is SGHAT and CDR2 is FQNNGV. The V end lost 5 bases, the J end lost 7 bases, and 12 bases lay between the germline ends. This CDR3 contains 12 residues. The CDR3, as DNA: TGTGCCAGCAGCCTCCGGGCAGGGGAGCAGTACTTC. Its translation: CASSLRAGEQYF.